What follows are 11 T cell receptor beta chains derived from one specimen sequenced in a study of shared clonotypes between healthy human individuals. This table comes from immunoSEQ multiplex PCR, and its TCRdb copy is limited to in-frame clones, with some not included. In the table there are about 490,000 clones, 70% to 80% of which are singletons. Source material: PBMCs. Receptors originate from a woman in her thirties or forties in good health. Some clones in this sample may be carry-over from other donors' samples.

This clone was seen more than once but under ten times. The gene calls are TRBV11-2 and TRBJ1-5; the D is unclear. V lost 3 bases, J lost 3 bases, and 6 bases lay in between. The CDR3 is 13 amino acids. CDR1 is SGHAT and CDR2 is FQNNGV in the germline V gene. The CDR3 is CASSLGLNQPQHF. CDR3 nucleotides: TGTGCCAGCAGCTTGGGCCTCAATCAGCCCCAGCATTTT.

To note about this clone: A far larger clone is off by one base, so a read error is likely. Written as DNA, the CDR3 is TGCAGCGTCGCTGTTACAGGGAACAGTGAGCAGTTCTTC. This encodes CSVAVTGNSEQFF. The chain is built from TRBV29-1 and TRBJ2-1, with D maybe TRBD1 (6 bases). Germline CDR1 is SQVTM and CDR2 is ANQGSEA. The CDR3 extends over 13 amino acids. With 6 bases removed from V and 9 bases from J, the gap between germline ends came to 18 bases.

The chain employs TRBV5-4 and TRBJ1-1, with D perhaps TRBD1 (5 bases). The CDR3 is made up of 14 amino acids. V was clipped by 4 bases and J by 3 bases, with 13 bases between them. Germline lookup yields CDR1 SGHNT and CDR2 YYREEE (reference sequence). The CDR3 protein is CASSIGLGDTEAFF. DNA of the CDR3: TGTGCCAGCAGCATCGGACTGGGGGACACTGAAGCTTTCTTT.

Here the CDR3 DNA reads TGTGCCTGGAGTTTGAGGGGCCCCTATGGCTACACCTTC. This codes for CAWSLRGPYGYTF. The V gene is TRBV30, the J gene TRBJ1-2; perhaps TRBD1 as D (5 bases). The CDR3 extends over 13 amino acids. V lost 2 bases and J 4 bases, leaving 11 bases between the germline ends. Germline CDR1 and CDR2: GTSNPN and SVGIG (reference sequence). Using reference TRBV30 and TRBJ1-2 for the parts outside the CDR3, the full variable domain is SQTIHQWPATLVQPVGSPLSLECTVEGTSNPNLYWYRQAAGRGLQLLFYSVGIGQISSEVPQNLSASRPQDRQFILSSKKLLLSDSGFYLCAWSLRGPYGYTFGSGTRLTVV.

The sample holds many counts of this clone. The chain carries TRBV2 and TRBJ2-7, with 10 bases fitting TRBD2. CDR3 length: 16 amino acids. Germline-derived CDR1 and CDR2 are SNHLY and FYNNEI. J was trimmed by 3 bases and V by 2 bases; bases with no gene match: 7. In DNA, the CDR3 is TGTGCCAGCAGTGAATCACTAGCGGGACTAGACTACGAGCAGTACTTC. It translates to CASSESLAGLDYEQYF.

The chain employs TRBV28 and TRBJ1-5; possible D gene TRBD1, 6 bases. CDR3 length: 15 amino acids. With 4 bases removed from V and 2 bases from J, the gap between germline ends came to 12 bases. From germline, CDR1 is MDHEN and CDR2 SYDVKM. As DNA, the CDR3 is TGTGCCAGCAGTTGGTTACAGGGTCGCAATCAGCCCCAGCATTTT. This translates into CASSWLQGRNQPQHF.

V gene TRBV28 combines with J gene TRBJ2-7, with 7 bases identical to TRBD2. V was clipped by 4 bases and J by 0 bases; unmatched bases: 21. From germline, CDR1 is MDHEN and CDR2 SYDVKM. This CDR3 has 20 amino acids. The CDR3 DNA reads TGTGCCAGCAGTTACAAATTCCCCCAGGTCGACGGGACTAACTCCTACGAGCAGTACTTC. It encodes CASSYKFPQVDGTNSYEQYF.

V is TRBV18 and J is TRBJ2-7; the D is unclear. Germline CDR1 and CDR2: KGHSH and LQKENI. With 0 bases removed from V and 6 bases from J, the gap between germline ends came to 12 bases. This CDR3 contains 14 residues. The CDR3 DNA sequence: TGTGCCAGCTCACCACCGACGGCTGGTGGCGAGCAGTACTTC. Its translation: CASSPPTAGGEQYF.

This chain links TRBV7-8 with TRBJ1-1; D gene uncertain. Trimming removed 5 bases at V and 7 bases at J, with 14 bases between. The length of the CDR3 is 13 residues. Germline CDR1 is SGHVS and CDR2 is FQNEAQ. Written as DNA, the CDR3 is TGTGCCAGCAGCACTGGTAGTAATGGTGAAGCTTTCTTT. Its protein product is CASSTGSNGEAFF.

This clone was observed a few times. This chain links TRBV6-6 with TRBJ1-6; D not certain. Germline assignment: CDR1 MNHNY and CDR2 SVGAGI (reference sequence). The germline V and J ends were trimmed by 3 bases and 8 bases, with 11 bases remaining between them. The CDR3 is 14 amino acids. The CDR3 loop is CASSYAGVDSPLHF. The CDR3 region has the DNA TGTGCCAGCAGTTATGCCGGGGTTGATTCACCCCTCCACTTT.

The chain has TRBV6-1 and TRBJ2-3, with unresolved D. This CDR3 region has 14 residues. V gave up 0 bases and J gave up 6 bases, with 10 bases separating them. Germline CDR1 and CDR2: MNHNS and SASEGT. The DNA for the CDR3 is TGTGCCAGCAGTGAAGCGCTTTTAAGCGATACGCAGTATTTT. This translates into CASSEALLSDTQYF.